This TCR beta chain comes out of a study of CD8 T cells in Susac syndrome. With random hexamers, reverse transcription was performed on roughly 0.5 to 1 ug of RNA. The TCR beta CDR3 was amplified by immunoSEQ multiplex PCR across 54 Vbeta, 13 Jbeta. TCRdb reprocessed the immunoSEQ multiplex PCR reads via MiXCR and lists one record per CDR3 protein. The sample has approximately 100,000 distinct CDR3 sequences, under 95% seen once. Trimming took 5 bases from V and 4 from J, leaving 16 bases between them. CDR1 and CDR2 (germline): SGHTA, FQGTGA. The CDR3 contains 15 residues. The chain links TRBV7-3 to TRBJ2-3; D gene ambiguous. The clonotype was recovered from a human donor in good health. The sample consisted of CD8+ T cells from PBMCs. The CDR3 nucleotides read TGTGCCAGCAGCCCCGATCCGATCGGGTCAGATACGCAGTATTTT. As protein: CASSPDPIGSDTQYF.